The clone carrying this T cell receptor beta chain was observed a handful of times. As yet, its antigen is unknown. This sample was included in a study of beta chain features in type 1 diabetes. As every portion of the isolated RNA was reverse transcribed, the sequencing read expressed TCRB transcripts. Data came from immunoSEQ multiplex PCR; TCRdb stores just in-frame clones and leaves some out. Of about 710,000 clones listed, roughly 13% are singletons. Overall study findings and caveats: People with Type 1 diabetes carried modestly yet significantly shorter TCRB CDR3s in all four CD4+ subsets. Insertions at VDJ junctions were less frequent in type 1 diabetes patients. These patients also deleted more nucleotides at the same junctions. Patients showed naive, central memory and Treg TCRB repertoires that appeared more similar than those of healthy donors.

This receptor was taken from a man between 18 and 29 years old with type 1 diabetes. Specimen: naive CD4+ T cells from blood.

The CDR3 nucleotides read TGTGCCAGCAGCGTAGATCCGGGCTCCACTGAAGCTTTCTTT. Protein product: CASSVDPGSTEAFF. This chain joins TRBV9 and TRBJ1-1; the D is unclear. Germline CDR1 and CDR2: SGDLS and YYNGEE. Trimming removed 0 bases at V and 4 bases at J, with 10 bases between. This CDR3 contains 14 residues.